This T cell receptor beta chain was recovered during a study of monozygotic twins with inflammatory bowel disease. From its re-call of the 5' RACE reads, TCRdb lists each CDR3 protein once, without DNA. The sample holds approximately 330,000 distinct CDR3 sequences. CDR3 length equals 15 residues. Germline V gene lookup returns CDR1 SGHTA and CDR2 FQGTGA. Each donor supplied more than 2 ml of blood. Material for sequencing was blood. The receptor was derived from a human donor with ulcerative colitis or Crohn's disease, or a healthy co-twin of an affected twin (not recorded which). The chain recombines TRBV7-3 with TRBJ2-1; without DNA, the TCRdb call of TRBD2 cannot be checked. CDR3 in amino acids: CASSWGASGDNEQFF. The full variable domain, its missing parts supplied by reference TRBV7-3 and TRBJ2-1, is GAGVSQTPSNKVTEKGKYVELRCDPISGHTALYWYRQSLGQGPEFLIYFQGTGAADDSGLPNDRFFAVRPEGSVSTLKIQRTERGDSAVYLCASSWGASGDNEQFFGPGTRLTVL.